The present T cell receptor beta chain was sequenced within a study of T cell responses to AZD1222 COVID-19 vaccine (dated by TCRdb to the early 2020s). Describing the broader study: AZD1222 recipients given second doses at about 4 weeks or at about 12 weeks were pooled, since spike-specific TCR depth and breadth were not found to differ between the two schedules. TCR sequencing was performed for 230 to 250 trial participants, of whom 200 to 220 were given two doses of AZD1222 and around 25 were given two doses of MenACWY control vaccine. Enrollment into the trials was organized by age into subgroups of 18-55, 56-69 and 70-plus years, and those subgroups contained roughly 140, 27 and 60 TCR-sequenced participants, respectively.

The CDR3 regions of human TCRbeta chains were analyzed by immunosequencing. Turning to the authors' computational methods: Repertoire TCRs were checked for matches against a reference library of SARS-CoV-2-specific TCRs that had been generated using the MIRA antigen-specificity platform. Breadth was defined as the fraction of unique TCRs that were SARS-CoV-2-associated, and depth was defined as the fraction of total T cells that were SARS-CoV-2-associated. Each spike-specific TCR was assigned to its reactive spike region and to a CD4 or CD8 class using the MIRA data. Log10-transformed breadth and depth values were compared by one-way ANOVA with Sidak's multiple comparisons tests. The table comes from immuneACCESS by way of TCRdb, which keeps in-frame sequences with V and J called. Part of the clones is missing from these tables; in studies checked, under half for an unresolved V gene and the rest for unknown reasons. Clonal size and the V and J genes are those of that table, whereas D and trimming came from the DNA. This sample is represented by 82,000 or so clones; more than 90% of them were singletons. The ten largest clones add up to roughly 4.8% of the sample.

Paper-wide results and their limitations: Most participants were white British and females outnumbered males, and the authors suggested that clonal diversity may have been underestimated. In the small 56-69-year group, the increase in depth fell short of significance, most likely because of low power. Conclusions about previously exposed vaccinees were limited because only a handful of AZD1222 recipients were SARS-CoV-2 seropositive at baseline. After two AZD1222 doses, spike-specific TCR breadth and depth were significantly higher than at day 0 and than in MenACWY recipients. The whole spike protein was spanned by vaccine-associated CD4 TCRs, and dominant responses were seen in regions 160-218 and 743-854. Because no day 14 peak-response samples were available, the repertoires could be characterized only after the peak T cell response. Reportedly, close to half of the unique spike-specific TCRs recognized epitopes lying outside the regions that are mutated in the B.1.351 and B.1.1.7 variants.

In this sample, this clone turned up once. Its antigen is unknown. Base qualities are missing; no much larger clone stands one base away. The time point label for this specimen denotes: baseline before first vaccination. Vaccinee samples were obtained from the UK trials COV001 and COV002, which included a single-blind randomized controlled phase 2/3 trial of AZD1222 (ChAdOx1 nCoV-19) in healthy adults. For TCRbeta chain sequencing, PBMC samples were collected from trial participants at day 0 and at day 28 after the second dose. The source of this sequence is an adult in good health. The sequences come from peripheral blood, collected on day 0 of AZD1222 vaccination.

This receptor has the CDR3 CASSLPRTGIGETQYF. The sequence in DNA is TGTGCCAGCAGCCTCCCTCGGACTGGTATCGGAGAGACCCAGTACTTC. In this chain, TRBV5-4 is recombined with TRBJ2-5; the D gene is perhaps TRBD2, from 5 matching bases. The germline V gene encodes CDR1 SGHNT and CDR2 YYREEE (reference sequence). The V end loses 4 bases and the J end loses 4 bases, and a stretch of 20 bases separates them. From the cysteine through the phenylalanine, the CDR3 covers 16 amino acids. Solely the CDR3 DNA is kept, with 48 bases framed from the first base.